The next 29 T cell receptor beta chains were all read from a single sample in a study of alternative splicing in chronic myeloid leukemia remission. Each library started from approximately 1,000 ng total RNA with poly-A enrichment. TCRdb reprocessed the bulk RNA-seq reads and stores each CDR3 protein as one record, lacking DNA. The table includes 400 or so distinct CDR3 sequences, less than 98% detected once. Sample: PBMCs. These receptors originate from a person aged 30 to 50 in good health.

The chain recombines TRBV4-2 with TRBJ2-2; TCRdb lists TRBD2, though no DNA is available to test this call. The CDR3 covers 16 residues. Germline V gene lookup returns CDR1 LGHNA and CDR2 YNFKEQ. CDR3 amino acids: CASSQGQGDNTGELFF.

The chain recombines TRBV18 with TRBJ1-6. This CDR3 is 16 amino acids long. The V gene's germline CDR1 is KGHSH and CDR2 LQKENI. The CDR3 loop is CASSPNQGGGNSPLHF.

The CDR3 protein is CASSLIGGGRTDTQYF. The V call is TRBV19, the J call TRBJ2-3; TCRdb proposes TRBD2, but this gene call is untestable without DNA. The CDR3 consists of 16 residues. Germline CDR1 and CDR2: LNHDA and SQIVND (reference sequence).

The chain recombines TRBV4-3 with TRBJ2-7; TCRdb outputs TRBD2, but without DNA this stays unchecked. This CDR3 is 19 amino acids long. Germline V gene lookup returns CDR1 LGHNA and CDR2 YSLEER. The CDR3: CASSQRYPDRSGQSYEQYF.

This clonotype was seen just once. The V gene is TRBV11-2, the J gene TRBJ2-1; TCRdb's D gene call, TRBD1, goes unchecked for lack of DNA. Germline CDR1 and CDR2: SGHAT and FQNNGV. The length of the CDR3 is 11 residues. The CDR3 here is CASSLTGGQFF.

This clonotype is a singleton in its sample. The chain uses TRBV29-1 and TRBJ1-2; lacking DNA, the TRBD1 call made by TCRdb goes unchecked. The CDR3 runs 14 residues. Germline V gives CDR1 SQVTM, CDR2 ANQGSEA. The chain's CDR3 is CSVLTTGRSHGYTF.

V gene TRBV4-3 combines with J gene TRBJ2-2; TCRdb lists TRBD2, though no DNA is available to test this call. Per the germline V gene, CDR1 is LGHNA and CDR2 is YSLEER. The CDR3 length is 17 residues. Here the CDR3 reads CASSQDPGTGYTGELFF.

The chain couples TRBV7-9 to TRBJ1-1. From germline, CDR1 is SEHNR and CDR2 FQNEAQ (reference sequence). The CDR3 has 13 amino acids. CDR3 amino acids: CASSFIPETEAFF.

This rearrangement joins TRBV9 to TRBJ2-2; TCRdb picks TRBD2, but there is no DNA to check that call. CDR1 is SGDLS and CDR2 is YYNGEE in the germline V gene. The CDR3 has 15 residues. The chain's CDR3 is CASSSGQPLTGELFF.

The chain carries TRBV7-2 and TRBJ2-2; the D call from TCRdb, TRBD2, cannot be confirmed without DNA. CDR1 and CDR2 from the germline V gene are SGHTA and FQGNSA. The CDR3 has 15 residues. CDR3 residues: CASSATGYAAGELFF.

The chain recombines TRBV25-1 with TRBJ1-6. Per germline, CDR1 MGHDK and CDR2 SYGVNS. This CDR3 is 12 amino acids long. CDR3 amino acids: CASSKGQGKLHF.

The V and J genes are TRBV5-1 and TRBJ1-4. The germline CDR1 and CDR2 sequences are SGHRS and YFSETQ. The CDR3 runs 15 residues. The CDR3 loop is CASSRWGQTNEKLFF.

The chain is built from TRBV7-9 and TRBJ2-2; the D call from TCRdb, TRBD2, cannot be confirmed without DNA. The CDR3 extends over 15 amino acids. Germline V CDR1 and CDR2: SEHNR, FQNEAQ (reference sequence). The CDR3 here is CAGQPESHYTGELFF.

This chain connects TRBV4-2 to TRBJ2-3; the TCRdb call, TRBD2, lacks DNA for checking. Germline loops: CDR1 LGHNA, CDR2 YNFKEQ. The length of the CDR3 is 16 residues. This CDR3 is CASSLGTSGDTDTQYF.

The genes are TRBV28 and TRBJ1-6. Germline V CDR1 and CDR2: MDHEN, SYDVKM. There are 16 residues in the CDR3. The CDR3 loop reads CASSPGTGVFYSPLHF.

V is TRBV14 and J is TRBJ2-4. Germline-derived CDR1 and CDR2 are SGHDN and FVKESK. The CDR3 consists of 16 residues. The CDR3 loop reads CASSQMDGRPKNIQYF.

The chain employs TRBV5-4 and TRBJ1-2. The CDR3 covers 16 residues. The germline CDR1 and CDR2 sequences are SGHNT and YYREEE (reference sequence). This CDR3 reads CASSPGAGTYNYGYTF. The whole variable domain, remainder taken from reference TRBV5-4 and TRBJ1-2, is ETGVTQSPTHLIKTRGQQVTLRCSSQSGHNTVSWYQQALGQGPQFIFQYYREEENGRGNFPPRFSGLQFPNYSSELNVNALELDDSALYLCASSPGAGTYNYGYTFGSGTRLTVV.

The chain joins TRBV28 to TRBJ2-7; the D gene TCRdb calls, TRBD1, cannot be checked with no DNA. The CDR3 spans 15 residues. Germline V gene data show CDR1 as MDHEN and CDR2 as SYDVKM. This CDR3 is CASSFHGQGLVEQYF.

This chain links TRBV10-3 with TRBJ1-2. This CDR3 has 11 residues. Germline assignment: CDR1 ENHRY and CDR2 SYGVKD. CDR3 region: CAISDLYGYTF.

The V call is TRBV2, the J call TRBJ1-1. Germline V lookup: CDR1 SNHLY, CDR2 FYNNEI. CDR3 length: 14 residues. The CDR3 is CASSQQGAVIEAFF.

The chain employs TRBV11-2 and TRBJ1-1. The V gene's germline CDR1 is SGHAT and CDR2 FQNNGV. This CDR3 region has 15 residues. The CDR3 loop reads CASSPTGHMNTEAFF.

The chain links TRBV9 to TRBJ2-2; TCRdb designates TRBD2, a call that cannot be tested without DNA. Germline V CDR1 and CDR2: SGDLS, YYNGEE. The CDR3 spans 16 residues. Here the CDR3 reads CASSPRLGRSSGELFF.

This sequence joins TRBV14 and TRBJ1-6. CDR1 and CDR2 from the germline V gene are SGHDN and FVKESK. The length of the CDR3 is 15 residues. This chain's CDR3 is CASSQVGAGNSPLHF.

The CDR3 spells CATGRDREVNEQFF. The rearrangement uses TRBV24/OR9-2 and TRBJ2-1; checking the TCRdb D call of TRBD1 is not possible without DNA. TRBV24/OR9-2 is an ORF, and what it does is uncertain. This CDR3 is built from 14 residues.

The chain uses TRBV21-1 and TRBJ1-1; the TCRdb D gene call, TRBD1, has no DNA to confirm it. TRBV21-1 is annotated as a pseudogene. The CDR3 spans 18 residues. The CDR3: CASSKVILGQGSDTEAFF.

V is TRBV15 and J is TRBJ1-3. The CDR3 is made up of 15 amino acids. Germline CDR1 is LNHNV and CDR2 is YYDKDF (reference sequence). The CDR3 spells CATSTRGRTGNTIYF.

This clonotype occurred a few times. V usage is TRBV13 and J usage is TRBJ1-2. CDR3 length: 13 amino acids. Germline V gene sequence: CDR1 PRHDT, CDR2 FYEKMQ (reference sequence). CDR3 residues: CAGEKTSGGGYTF.

The CDR3 protein is CASSQIYPNTEAFF. The chain recombines TRBV19 with TRBJ1-1. This CDR3 contains 14 residues. Germline CDR1 is LNHDA and CDR2 is SQIVND (reference sequence).

The chain combines TRBV5-5 with TRBJ1-3. Germline V gives CDR1 SGHKS, CDR2 YYEKEE (reference sequence). The length of the CDR3 is 14 residues. The CDR3 is CASSLEDRGDTIYF.